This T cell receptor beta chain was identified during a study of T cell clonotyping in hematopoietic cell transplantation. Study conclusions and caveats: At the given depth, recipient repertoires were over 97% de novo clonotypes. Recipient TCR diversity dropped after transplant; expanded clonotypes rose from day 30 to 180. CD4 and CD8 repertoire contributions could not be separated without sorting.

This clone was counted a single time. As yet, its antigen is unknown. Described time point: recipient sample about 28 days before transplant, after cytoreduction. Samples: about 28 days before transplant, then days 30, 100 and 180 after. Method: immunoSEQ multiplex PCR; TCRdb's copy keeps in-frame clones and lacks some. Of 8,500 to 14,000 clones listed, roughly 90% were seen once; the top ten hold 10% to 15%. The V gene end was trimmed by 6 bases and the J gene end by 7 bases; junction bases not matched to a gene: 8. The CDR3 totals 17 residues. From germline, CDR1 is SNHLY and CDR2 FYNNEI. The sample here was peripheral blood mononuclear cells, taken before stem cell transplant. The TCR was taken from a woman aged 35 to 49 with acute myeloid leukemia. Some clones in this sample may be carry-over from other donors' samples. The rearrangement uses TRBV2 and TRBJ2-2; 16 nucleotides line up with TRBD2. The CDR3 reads CASRPSGTSGRVGELFF. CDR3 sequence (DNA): TGTGCCAGCAGGCCGTCCGGGACTAGCGGGAGGGTCGGGGAGCTGTTTTTT.